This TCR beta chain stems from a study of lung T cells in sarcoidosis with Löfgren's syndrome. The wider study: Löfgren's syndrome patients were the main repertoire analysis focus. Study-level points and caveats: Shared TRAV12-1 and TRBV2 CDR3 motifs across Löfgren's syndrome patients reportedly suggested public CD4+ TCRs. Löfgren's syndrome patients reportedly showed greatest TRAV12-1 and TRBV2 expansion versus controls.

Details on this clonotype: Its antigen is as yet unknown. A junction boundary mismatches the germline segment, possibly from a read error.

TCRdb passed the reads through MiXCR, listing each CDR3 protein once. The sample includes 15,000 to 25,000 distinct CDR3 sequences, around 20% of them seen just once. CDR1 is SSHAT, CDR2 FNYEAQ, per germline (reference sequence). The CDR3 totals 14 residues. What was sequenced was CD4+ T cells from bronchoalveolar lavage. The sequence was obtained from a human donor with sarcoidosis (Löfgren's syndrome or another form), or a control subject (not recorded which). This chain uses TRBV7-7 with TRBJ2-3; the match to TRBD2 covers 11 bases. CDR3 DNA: TGTGCTAGCAGCTTAGGCCTAGCGGGGGGTACGCAGTATTTT. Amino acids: CASSLGLAGGTQYF.